This T cell receptor (beta chain) was sequenced in a study of T cell responses to AZD1222 COVID-19 vaccine. Whole-study context: Second-dose intervals near 4 or 12 weeks were combined.

Germline V CDR1 and CDR2: MDHEN, SYDVKM. Deletions cut 2 bases from V and 2 bases from J, with 7 bases between. CDR3 length equals 13 residues. Assay used: immunoSEQ multiplex PCR; TCRdb lists only in-frame clones, some missing. The sample lists 120,000 or so clones; 80% to 90% were seen once. This TCR came from an adult in good health. V gene TRBV28 combines with J gene TRBJ2-7; D is ambiguous. The material was peripheral blood, obtained on day 0 of AZD1222 vaccination. The CDR3 nucleotides read TGTGCCAGCAGTTTAGCACAAACCTACGAGCAGTACTTC. Its translation: CASSLAQTYEQYF.